The 32 T cell receptor beta chains below come from one sample, sequenced in a study of OX40 agonist ivuxolimab in advanced cancers. Sequencing was performed with immunoSEQ multiplex PCR; in TCRdb, only in-frame clones are kept and a portion is missing. The sample holds around 80,000 clones; around 84% are singletons and the top ten take over 2%. Sequences were derived from CD4+ or CD8+ T cells sorted from blood, sampled in a trial of the OX40 agonist ivuxolimab. Receptors originate from an adult with an advanced solid tumor such as melanoma, head and neck, liver or kidney cancer.

The J gene is TRBJ2-5, the V gene TRBV2, with 9 positions matching TRBD1. V gave up 3 bases and J gave up 2 bases; unmatched junction bases: 19. Germline V gives CDR1 SNHLY, CDR2 FYNNEI. The CDR3 is 20 amino acids. The CDR3 loop is CASSEYWGTGKQRLQETQYF. Here the CDR3 DNA reads TGTGCCAGCAGTGAGTATTGGGGGACAGGGAAGCAGCGGCTACAAGAGACCCAGTACTTC. The full variable domain, in which reference TRBV2 and TRBJ2-5 provide the parts outside the CDR3, is EPEVTQTPSHQVTQMGQEVILRCVPISNHLYFYWYRQILGQKVEFLVSFYNNEISEKSEIFDDQFSVERPDGSNFTLKIRSTKLEDSAMYFCASSEYWGTGKQRLQETQYFGPGTRLLVL.

For the CDR3, the DNA is TGTGCCATCAGGGCAGGACAGGCGGAGTGGACCCAGTACTTC. It is translated as CAIRAGQAEWTQYF. The chain links TRBV10-3 to TRBJ2-5; 7 positions agree with TRBD1. J lost 7 bases, V lost 6 bases, and 11 bases had no gene match. The germline V gene encodes CDR1 ENHRY and CDR2 SYGVKD. The CDR3 spans 14 residues.

This chain links TRBV7-2 with TRBJ2-1; TRBD2 might be the D (6 bases). Deletions cut 8 bases from V and 7 bases from J, with 18 bases between. The CDR3 is 14 amino acids. Germline values: CDR1 SGHTA, CDR2 FQGNSA. The CDR3 spells CASGRGTLGNEQFF. The CDR3 region has the DNA TGTGCCAGCGGACGGGGGACCCTTGGGAATGAGCAGTTCTTC. Together with reference TRBV7-2 and TRBJ2-1, the CDR3 gives the full variable domain: GAGVSQSPSNKVTEKGKDVELRCDPISGHTALYWYRQSLGQGLEFLIYFQGNSAPDKSGLPSDRFSAERTGGSVSTLTIQRTQQEDSAVYLCASGRGTLGNEQFFGPGTRLTVL.

The chain recombines TRBV2 with TRBJ2-5, with 9 bases matching TRBD2. In germline, CDR1 is SNHLY, CDR2 FYNNEI. The trim removed 8 bases at V and 4 bases at J, leaving 11 bases unmatched. The CDR3 sequence is 15 residues long. CDR3 nucleotides: TGTGCCAGCGGCCTGAGCGGGGGGTTTCTAGAGACCCAGTACTTC. It codes for CASGLSGGFLETQYF.

CDR3 sequence: CASSSRGQGANTEAFF. In DNA, the CDR3 is TGTGCCAGCTCATCGAGGGGACAGGGGGCGAACACTGAAGCTTTCTTT. This sequence joins TRBV18 and TRBJ1-1; 12 bases are shared with TRBD1. CDR3 size: 16 residues. The J segment lost 1 base and the V segment lost 5 bases, leaving 5 bases of the junction unmatched. The germline V gene encodes CDR1 KGHSH and CDR2 LQKENI.

The genes are TRBV19 and TRBJ2-2; a possible D gene is TRBD1 (5 bases). The CDR3 is 13 residues long. V lost 5 bases and J 6 bases, leaving 10 bases between the germline ends. Germline V gene lookup returns CDR1 LNHDA and CDR2 SQIVND (reference sequence). The CDR3 nucleotides read TGTGCCAGTAGTGGCCGACAGCCCGGGGAGCTGTTTTTT. This translates into CASSGRQPGELFF. Together with reference TRBV19 and TRBJ2-2, the CDR3 gives the full variable domain: DGGITQSPKYLFRKEGQNVTLSCEQNLNHDAMYWYRQDPGQGLRLIYYSQIVNDFQKGDIAEGYSVSREKKESFPLTVTSAQKNPTAFYLCASSGRQPGELFFGEGSRLTVL.

The chain is built from TRBV7-7 and TRBJ2-1; D ambiguous. V lost 1 base and J 7 bases, leaving 8 bases between the germline ends. In germline, CDR1 is SSHAT, CDR2 FNYEAQ (reference sequence). CDR3 length equals 13 residues. The CDR3: CASSLGLENEQFF. For the CDR3, the DNA is TGTGCCAGCAGCTTAGGGCTGGAGAATGAGCAGTTCTTC.

The chain employs TRBV27 and TRBJ2-3, with D possibly being TRBD2 (6 bases). Germline values: CDR1 MNHEY, CDR2 SMNVEV (reference sequence). The CDR3 sequence is 15 residues long. Trimming cost V 2 bases and J 10 bases, with 19 bases left between them. CDR3 coding DNA: TGTGCCAGCAGTTTACGTGGGGAGGTGCCCAATCCGCAGTATTTT. This gives the protein CASSLRGEVPNPQYF.

The genes are TRBV4-2 and TRBJ1-2; D might be TRBD1 (5 bases). The CDR3 covers 14 residues. CDR1 and CDR2 (germline): LGHNA, YNFKEQ. Trimming pared 6 bases from V and 4 bases from J, leaving 15 bases between. In nucleotides, the CDR3 is TGTGCCAGCAGTCCCGGGGGACGGGTCTATGGCTACACCTTC. Protein product: CASSPGGRVYGYTF.

This clone was seen a few times. V and J are TRBV27 and TRBJ1-1, with a tentative D call TRBD1 (5 bases). CDR1 is MNHEY, CDR2 SMNVEV, per germline (reference sequence). Trimming removed 2 bases from V and 1 base from J, with 17 bases in between. This CDR3 has 17 amino acids. The CDR3, as DNA: TGTGCCAGCAGTTTAGTAGTGGGAGGGGCTACGAACACTGAAGCTTTCTTT. This gives the protein CASSLVVGGATNTEAFF.

This chain connects TRBV4-3 to TRBJ2-2, with D uncertain. This CDR3 has 17 amino acids. V was shortened by 1 base and J by 0 bases, with 12 bases between the two germline ends. The germline V gene has CDR1 LGHNA and CDR2 YSLEER. CDR3 sequence (DNA): TGCGCCAGCAGCCAAGCTCCGGCCACGGCGAACACCGGGGAGCTGTTTTTT. As protein: CASSQAPATANTGELFF.

V and J are TRBV9 and TRBJ2-3, with a possible D match to TRBD1 (5 bases). In germline, CDR1 is SGDLS, CDR2 YYNGEE. The V and J ends lost 0 bases and 2 bases respectively, with 7 bases between them. The CDR3 sequence is 14 residues long. CDR3 DNA: TGTGCCAGCAGCGTAGCCAGGGACACAGATACGCAGTATTTT. Encoded protein: CASSVARDTDTQYF.

V usage is TRBV15 and J usage is TRBJ2-3, with D possibly matching TRBD1 (5 bases). The CDR3 loop spans 13 amino acids. Trimming took 5 bases from V and 6 from J, leaving 12 bases between them. Germline V gene sequence: CDR1 LNHNV, CDR2 YYDKDF (reference sequence). In DNA form, the CDR3 reads TGTGCCACCAGCGGGGCTAGTGGGGATACGCAGTATTTT. Its translation: CATSGASGDTQYF.

This chain joins TRBV5-1 and TRBJ2-1, with 10 nucleotides matching TRBD2. The CDR3 runs 14 residues. The V segment lost 2 bases and the J segment 5 bases; nucleotides outside the gene matches: 1. The germline gives CDR1 SGHRS, CDR2 YFSETQ. As DNA, the CDR3 is TGCGCCAGCAGCTTAACTAGCGGGAACAATGAGCAGTTCTTC. Protein sequence: CASSLTSGNNEQFF.

This clone was recorded once. The chain joins TRBV14 to TRBJ1-1; D unresolved. Germline loops: CDR1 SGHDN, CDR2 FVKESK. With 4 bases removed from V and 11 bases from J, the gap between germline ends came to 14 bases. The CDR3 spans 12 residues. The CDR3 sequence: CASSRTLTRAFF. CDR3 DNA sequence: TGTGCCAGCAGCCGTACCCTCACCCGGGCTTTCTTT.

The genes are TRBV2 and TRBJ2-1; 8 nucleotides agree with TRBD2. The V segment lost 8 bases and the J segment 9 bases; nucleotides outside the gene matches: 9. Per the germline V gene, CDR1 is SNHLY and CDR2 is FYNNEI. This CDR3 has 13 residues. CDR3 sequence: CASWSGGAGEQFF. CDR3 coding DNA: TGTGCCAGCTGGTCCGGGGGGGCGGGTGAGCAGTTCTTC.

The chain joins TRBV7-3 to TRBJ1-1; D remains ambiguous. The V gene lost 1 base and the J gene lost 1 base, with 10 bases spanning the gap. CDR1 SGHTA and CDR2 FQGTGA come from the germline V gene. The CDR3 has 15 residues. CDR3 in DNA: TGTGCCAGCAGCTTAATAAGGGCGGGGAACACTGAAGCTTTCTTT. It specifies CASSLIRAGNTEAFF.

The V call is TRBV7-2, the J call TRBJ2-1, with no clear D. The V end lost 2 bases, the J end lost 15 bases, and 14 bases lay between the germline ends. The CDR3 extends over 12 amino acids. Germline V gives CDR1 SGHTA, CDR2 FQGNSA. CDR3 region: CASSLLGPERFF. CDR3 DNA: TGTGCCAGCAGCTTACTAGGGCCTGAACGGTTCTTC.

The chain is built from TRBV6-5 and TRBJ1-1; maybe TRBD1 (5 bases). V lost 11 bases to trimming and J lost 3 bases, with 16 bases between them. This CDR3 has 13 amino acids. Per the germline V gene, CDR1 is MNHEY and CDR2 is SVGAGI. The CDR3 protein is CASKRGEDTEAFF. CDR3 coding DNA: TGTGCCTCAAAGAGGGGCGAGGACACTGAAGCTTTCTTT.

This clone was seen once. V is TRBV7-3 and J is TRBJ2-1; 11 nucleotides line up with TRBD2. V dropped 4 bases and J dropped 7; count of bases not matched to a gene: 6. CDR3 size: 15 residues. Germline assignment: CDR1 SGHTA and CDR2 FQGTGA. In nucleotides, the CDR3 is TGTGCCAGCAGCTCCCCTAGCGGGGGGATGAATGAGCAGTTCTTC. It encodes CASSSPSGGMNEQFF.

Only a few counts were recorded for this clone. This chain joins TRBV4-1 and TRBJ1-4; possible D gene TRBD1, 6 bases. V was pared by 1 base and J by 10 bases, with 16 bases between. The CDR3 runs to 15 residues. From germline, CDR1 is MGHRA and CDR2 YSYEKL. CDR3 sequence: CASSQGKNRVGKLFF. The CDR3 coding sequence is TGCGCCAGCAGCCAAGGGAAGAACAGGGTCGGAAAACTGTTTTTT.

This chain joins TRBV19 and TRBJ1-5; a possible D gene is TRBD1 (6 bases). The CDR3 spans 13 residues. V gave up 8 bases and J gave up 3 bases, with 11 bases separating them. Per germline, CDR1 LNHDA and CDR2 SQIVND (reference sequence). CDR3 bases: TGTGCCAGTTCTACAGGGATCAATCAGCCCCAGCATTTT. Translation: CASSTGINQPQHF.

The chain has TRBV7-9 and TRBJ2-3; 9 bases match TRBD2. This CDR3 spans 15 amino acids. Germline V CDR1 and CDR2: SEHNR, FQNEAQ (reference sequence). Germline trimming cut 4 bases from V and 3 bases from J; bases unmatched to any gene: 5. Here the CDR3 DNA reads TGTGCCAGCAGCTCTAGCGGGGTTTGGACAGATACGCAGTATTTT. It codes for CASSSSGVWTDTQYF.

V and J are TRBV18 and TRBJ2-1; no clear D gene. V shed 3 bases and J shed 12 bases, with 15 bases lying between them. The CDR3 has 13 residues. Germline CDR1 KGHSH, CDR2 LQKENI. CDR3 nucleotides: TGTGCCAGCTCACCCTCCGAGAACTTAGGGCAGTTCTTC. It is translated as CASSPSENLGQFF.

The genes are TRBV30 and TRBJ1-6; tentatively, D is TRBD1 (5 bases). V lost 1 base and J lost 0, with 13 bases in between. Germline V gene data show CDR1 as GTSNPN and CDR2 as SVGIG (reference sequence). The CDR3 runs to 17 residues. CDR3 in DNA: TGTGCCTGGAGTGCGGCGAGGGGAAGCTCCTATAATTCACCCCTCCACTTT. It is translated as CAWSAARGSSYNSPLHF.

The CDR3 sequence: CASSSDREGIQYF. CDR3 DNA sequence: TGTGCCAGCAGCTCGGACAGGGAGGGCATTCAGTACTTC. The chain carries TRBV7-3 and TRBJ2-4, with a weak D call TRBD1 (8 bases). V was cut by 4 bases and J by 9 bases, with 13 bases left in between. Germline V CDR1 and CDR2: SGHTA, FQGTGA. CDR3 size: 13 residues.

This rearrangement joins TRBV5-1 to TRBJ1-1; possible D gene TRBD1, 5 bases. CDR1 SGHRS and CDR2 YFSETQ come from the germline V gene. Trimming took off 4 bases at V and 0 bases at J, with 19 bases between the two ends. The CDR3 is made up of 17 amino acids. In DNA form, the CDR3 reads TGCGCCAGCAGCCAACCCAAGCAGGGCCCAATGAACACTGAAGCTTTCTTT. As protein: CASSQPKQGPMNTEAFF.

This clone was seen only a few times. The chain recombines TRBV27 with TRBJ1-1; no reliable D call. Between the trimmed V and J ends, which lost 1 base and 1 base, there was a span of 4 bases. The CDR3 contains 13 residues. CDR1 MNHEY and CDR2 SMNVEV come from the germline V gene (reference sequence). CDR3 bases: TGTGCCAGCAGTTTATGGGGGAACACTGAAGCTTTCTTT. It is translated as CASSLWGNTEAFF.

This clone appeared a few times. The chain uses TRBV5-4 and TRBJ1-2, with TRBD1 as a possible D gene (5 bases). V gave up 1 base and J gave up 7 bases, with 11 bases separating them. This CDR3 comprises 13 residues. Looked up from germline, CDR1 is SGHNT and CDR2 is YYREEE (reference sequence). The CDR3, as DNA: TGTGCCAGCAGCTTGAACTGGGGCGGTGGCTACACCTTC. Residues: CASSLNWGGGYTF.

The chain links TRBV5-3 to TRBJ1-2; no definite D call. TRBV5-3 belongs to the ORF category, with a function that is uncertain. Trimming shortened V by 3 bases and J by 5 bases, and 5 bases separated the two germline ends. The CDR3 consists of 11 residues. CDR3 sequence reads: CARSSEYGYTF. For the CDR3, the DNA is TGTGCCAGAAGCTCAGAGTATGGCTACACCTTC.

This sequence joins TRBV7-7 and TRBJ2-3; 8 bases match TRBD2. V was clipped by 1 base and J by 1 base; unmatched bases: 7. Germline CDR1 reads SSHAT; CDR2 reads FNYEAQ (reference sequence). The CDR3 is made up of 17 amino acids. CDR3 in DNA: TGTGCCAGCAGCTTAGGCAGCGGGGGCCGGGGCACAGATACGCAGTATTTT. This encodes CASSLGSGGRGTDTQYF.

This CDR3 reads CASSHMTGGRETQYF. In DNA form, the CDR3 reads TGCGCCAGCAGCCACATGACAGGGGGTAGAGAGACCCAGTACTTC. The chain recombines TRBV4-1 with TRBJ2-5, with 9 bases that match TRBD1. With 3 bases clipped from V and 4 bases from J, the junction kept 6 bases outside the gene matches. This CDR3 contains 15 residues. Germline V lookup: CDR1 MGHRA, CDR2 YSYEKL.